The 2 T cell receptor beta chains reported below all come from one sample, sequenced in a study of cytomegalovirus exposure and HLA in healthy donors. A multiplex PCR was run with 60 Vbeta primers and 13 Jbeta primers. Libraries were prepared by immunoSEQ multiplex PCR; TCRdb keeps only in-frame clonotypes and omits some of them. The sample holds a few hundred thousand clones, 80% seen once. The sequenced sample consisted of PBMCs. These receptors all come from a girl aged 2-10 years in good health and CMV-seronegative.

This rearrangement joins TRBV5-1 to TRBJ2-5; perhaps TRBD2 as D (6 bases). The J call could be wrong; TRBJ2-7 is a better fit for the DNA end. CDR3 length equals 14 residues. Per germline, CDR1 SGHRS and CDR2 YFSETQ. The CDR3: CASSLGGNGYEQYF. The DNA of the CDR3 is TGCGCCAGCAGCTTGGGCGGGAACGGGTACGAGCAGTACTTC.

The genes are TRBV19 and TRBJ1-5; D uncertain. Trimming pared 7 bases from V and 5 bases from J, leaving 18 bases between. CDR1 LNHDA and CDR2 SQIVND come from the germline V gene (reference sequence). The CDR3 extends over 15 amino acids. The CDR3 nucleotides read TGTGCCAGTAAATCAATCTATGAGGGTTATCAGCCCCAGCATTTT. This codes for CASKSIYEGYQPQHF.